Each of the 11 T cell receptor beta chains below was sequenced from the same sample in a study of blood T cell repertoires in COVID-19. This table comes from immunoSEQ multiplex PCR, and its TCRdb copy is limited to in-frame clones, with some not included. The data hold around 150,000 clones, with roughly four fifths observed a single time. The sample was peripheral blood. These receptors originate from a woman aged 80 or older with acute or convalescent COVID-19.

The V and J genes are TRBV19 and TRBJ1-5; 7 bases fit TRBD1. Looked up from germline, CDR1 is LNHDA and CDR2 is SQIVND (reference sequence). The V segment lost 6 bases and the J segment 2 bases; nucleotides outside the gene matches: 10. The CDR3 runs to 16 residues. CDR3 amino acids: CASRPTGANGNQPQHF. The CDR3 coding sequence is TGTGCCAGTAGACCCACAGGGGCGAATGGCAATCAGCCCCAGCATTTT.

The genes are TRBV2 and TRBJ1-2, with 7 bases fitting TRBD1. Germline V gene data show CDR1 as SNHLY and CDR2 as FYNNEI. The V segment lost 2 bases and the J segment 5 bases; nucleotides outside the gene matches: 8. This CDR3 contains 15 residues. CDR3 region: CASSERGLSMYGYTF. The CDR3, as DNA: TGTGCCAGCAGTGAAAGGGGGCTAAGTATGTATGGCTACACCTTC.

The chain couples TRBV2 to TRBJ1-2; D possibly corresponds to TRBD1 (6 bases). The CDR3 runs to 15 residues. Deletions cut 0 bases from V and 4 bases from J, with 12 bases between. The germline V gene has CDR1 SNHLY and CDR2 FYNNEI. CDR3: CASSEAQAGVYGYTF. The CDR3 DNA follows: TGTGCCAGCAGTGAAGCACAGGCAGGGGTCTATGGCTACACCTTC.

The chain has TRBV19 and TRBJ2-3; 12 bases are shared with TRBD2. Germline lookup yields CDR1 LNHDA and CDR2 SQIVND (reference sequence). The CDR3 is made up of 15 amino acids. Trimming at V came to 7 bases and at J to 4 bases, leaving 6 bases not matched to a gene. The CDR3 DNA is TGTGCCAGTACCCCGACTAGCGGGAGATCAGATACGCAGTATTTT. Amino acids: CASTPTSGRSDTQYF.

This sequence joins TRBV9 and TRBJ1-4; D gene ambiguous. Germline V gene lookup returns CDR1 SGDLS and CDR2 YYNGEE. The V end lost 0 bases, the J end lost 3 bases, and 9 bases lay between the germline ends. The CDR3 runs 15 residues. The CDR3 nucleotides read TGTGCCAGCAGCGTAGGGCCAGGCTCTAATGAAAAACTGTTTTTT. It yields the protein CASSVGPGSNEKLFF.

The chain combines TRBV27 with TRBJ2-1, with unresolved D. The CDR3 spans 15 residues. The ends were cut back, 5 bases at V and 3 bases at J, with 14 bases in the middle. The germline CDR1 and CDR2 sequences are MNHEY and SMNVEV (reference sequence). The CDR3 loop is CASSLRSPVYNEQFF. The CDR3 nucleotides are TGTGCCAGCAGTCTCAGGTCCCCGGTCTACAATGAGCAGTTCTTC.

This clone was seen just once. V and J are TRBV19 and TRBJ1-5; 7 bases fit TRBD1. The germline CDR1 and CDR2 sequences are LNHDA and SQIVND (reference sequence). V lost 3 bases and J lost 2; bases outside the gene matches: 10. This CDR3 spans 17 amino acids. The CDR3 loop reads CASSMGPGTVGNQPQHF. In DNA form, the CDR3 reads TGTGCCAGTAGTATGGGGCCCGGGACAGTTGGCAATCAGCCCCAGCATTTT. The whole variable domain, remainder taken from reference TRBV19 and TRBJ1-5, is DGGITQSPKYLFRKEGQNVTLSCEQNLNHDAMYWYRQDPGQGLRLIYYSQIVNDFQKGDIAEGYSVSREKKESFPLTVTSAQKNPTAFYLCASSMGPGTVGNQPQHFGDGTRLSIL.

This chain uses TRBV7-9 with TRBJ2-1; 8 bases fit TRBD2. The germline CDR1 and CDR2 sequences are SEHNR and FQNEAQ (reference sequence). The junction had 10 bases not matched to a gene; V was cut back by 6 bases and J by 6 bases. This CDR3 contains 15 residues. The CDR3 DNA follows: TGTGCCAGCAGTTACTCCGGGACTAGTGGCAATGAGCAGTTCTTC. Amino acids: CASSYSGTSGNEQFF.

This chain connects TRBV7-9 to TRBJ1-2, with 9 bases lining up with TRBD1. CDR1 is SEHNR and CDR2 is FQNEAQ in the germline V gene (reference sequence). The CDR3 is 16 amino acids. V gave up 5 bases and J gave up 8 bases; unmatched junction bases: 15. CDR3 DNA: TGTGCCAGCAGCCCAAGCTATAGTAGGGACAGGGTCGGCTACACCTTC. Protein: CASSPSYSRDRVGYTF.

The CDR3 bases are TGTGCCAGCAGTGAAGTACTAGCGGGGGAAGAGACCCAGTACTTC. Amino acid sequence: CASSEVLAGEETQYF. J is TRBJ2-5 and V is TRBV2; 11 positions match TRBD2. CDR3 length: 15 residues. Germline V lookup: CDR1 SNHLY, CDR2 FYNNEI. V was clipped by 1 base and J by 3 bases; unmatched bases: 1.

The chain couples TRBV2 to TRBJ1-4; TRBD1 is a possible D gene (6 bases). Germline CDR1 is SNHLY and CDR2 is FYNNEI. The CDR3 is made up of 16 amino acids. V gave up 4 bases and J gave up 0 bases, with 12 bases separating them. The CDR3 is CASSADRVATNEKLFF. CDR3 nucleotide sequence: TGTGCCAGCAGTGCGGACAGAGTTGCAACTAATGAAAAACTGTTTTTT.